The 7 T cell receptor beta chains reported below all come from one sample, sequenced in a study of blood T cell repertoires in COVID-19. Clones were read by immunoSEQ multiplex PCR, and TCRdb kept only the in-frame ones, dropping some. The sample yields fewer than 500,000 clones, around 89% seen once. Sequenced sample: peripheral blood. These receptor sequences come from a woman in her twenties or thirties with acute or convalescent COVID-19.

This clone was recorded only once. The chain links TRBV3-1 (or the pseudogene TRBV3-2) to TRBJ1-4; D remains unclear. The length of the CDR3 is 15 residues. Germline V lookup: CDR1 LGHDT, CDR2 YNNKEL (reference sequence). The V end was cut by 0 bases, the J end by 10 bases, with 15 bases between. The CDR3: CASSQDPWLIGKLFF. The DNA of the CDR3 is TGTGCCAGCAGCCAAGATCCATGGCTGATTGGAAAACTGTTTTTT.

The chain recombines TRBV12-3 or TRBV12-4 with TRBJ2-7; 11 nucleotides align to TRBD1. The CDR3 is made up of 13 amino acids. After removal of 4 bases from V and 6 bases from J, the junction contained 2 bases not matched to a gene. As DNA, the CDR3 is TGTGCCAGCAGTTGGACAGGGGGCTTCGAGCAGTACTTC. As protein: CASSWTGGFEQYF.

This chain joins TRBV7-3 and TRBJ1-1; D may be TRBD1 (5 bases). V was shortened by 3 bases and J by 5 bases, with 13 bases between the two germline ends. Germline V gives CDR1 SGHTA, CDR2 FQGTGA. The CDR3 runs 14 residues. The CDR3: CASSLTRGKTEAFF. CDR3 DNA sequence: TGTGCCAGCAGCTTGACCCGGGGGAAGACTGAAGCTTTCTTT.

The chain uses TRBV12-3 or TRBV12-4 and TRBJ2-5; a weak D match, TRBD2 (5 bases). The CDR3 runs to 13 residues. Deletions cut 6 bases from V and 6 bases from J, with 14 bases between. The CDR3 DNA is TGTGCCAGCAGCTTCGGTCCGGGAAAGACCCAGTACTTC. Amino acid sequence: CASSFGPGKTQYF.

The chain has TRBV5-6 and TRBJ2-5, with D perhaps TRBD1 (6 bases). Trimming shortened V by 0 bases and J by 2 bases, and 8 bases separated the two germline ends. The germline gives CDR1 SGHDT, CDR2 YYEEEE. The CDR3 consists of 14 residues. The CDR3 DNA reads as TGTGCCAGCAGCTTGGGGACAGAACAAGAGACCCAGTACTTC. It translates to CASSLGTEQETQYF.

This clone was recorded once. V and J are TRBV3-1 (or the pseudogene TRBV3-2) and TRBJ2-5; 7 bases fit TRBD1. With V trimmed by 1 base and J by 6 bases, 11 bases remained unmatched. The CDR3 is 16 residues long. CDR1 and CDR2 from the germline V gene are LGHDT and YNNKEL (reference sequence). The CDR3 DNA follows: TGTGCCAGCAGCCAAGGAGGGACAGTCCGCGTGAAGACCCAGTACTTC. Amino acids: CASSQGGTVRVKTQYF.

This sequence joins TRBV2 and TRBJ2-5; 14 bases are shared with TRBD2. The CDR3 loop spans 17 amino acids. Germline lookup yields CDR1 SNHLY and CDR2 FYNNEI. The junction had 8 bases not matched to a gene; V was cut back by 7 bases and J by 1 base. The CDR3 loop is CASNAGLAGVFQETQYF. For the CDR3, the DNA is TGTGCCAGCAACGCGGGACTAGCGGGGGTCTTCCAAGAGACCCAGTACTTC.